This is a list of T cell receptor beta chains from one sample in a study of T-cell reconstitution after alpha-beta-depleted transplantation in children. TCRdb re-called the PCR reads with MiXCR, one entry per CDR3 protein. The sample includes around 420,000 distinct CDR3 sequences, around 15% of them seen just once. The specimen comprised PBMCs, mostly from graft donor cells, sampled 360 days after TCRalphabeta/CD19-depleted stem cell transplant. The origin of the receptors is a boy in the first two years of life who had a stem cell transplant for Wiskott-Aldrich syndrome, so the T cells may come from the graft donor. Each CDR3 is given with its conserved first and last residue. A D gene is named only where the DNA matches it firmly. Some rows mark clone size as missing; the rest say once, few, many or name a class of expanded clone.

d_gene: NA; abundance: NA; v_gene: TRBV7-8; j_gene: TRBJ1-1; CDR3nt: TGTGCCAGCAGTCAAATGGGGGGCCGAGGGGTATCTGAAGCTTTCTTT; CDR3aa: CASSQMGGRGVSEAFF
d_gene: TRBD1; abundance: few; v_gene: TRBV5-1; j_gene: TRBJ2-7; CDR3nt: TGCGCCAGCAGCCTGGACAGGGAGATCTACGAGCAGTACTTC; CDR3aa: CASSLDREIYEQYF
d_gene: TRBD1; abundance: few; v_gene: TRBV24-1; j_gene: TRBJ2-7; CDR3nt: TGTGCCACCAGTGCTGGGGACAGTCCTTACGAGCAGTACTTC; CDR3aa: CATSAGDSPYEQYF
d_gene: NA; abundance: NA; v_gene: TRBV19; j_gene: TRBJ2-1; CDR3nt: TGTGCCAGTAGTATACTTTGGGTAAGCTCCTACAATGAGCAGTTCTTC; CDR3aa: CASSILWVSSYNEQFF
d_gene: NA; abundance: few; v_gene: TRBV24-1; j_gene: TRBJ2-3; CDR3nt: TGTGCCACCAGTGATTTGCAAGTAGATACGCAGTATTTT; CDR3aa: CATSDLQVDTQYF
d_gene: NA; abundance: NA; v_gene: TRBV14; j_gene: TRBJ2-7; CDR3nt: TGTGCCAGCAGCCAAGTAGGGAAGGGGATCTACGAGCAGTACTTC; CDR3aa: CASSQVGKGIYEQYF
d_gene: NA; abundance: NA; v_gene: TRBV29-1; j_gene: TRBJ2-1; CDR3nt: TGCAGCGTCTGGCAGAAAAACTACAATGAGCAGTTCTTC; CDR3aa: CSVWQKNYNEQFF
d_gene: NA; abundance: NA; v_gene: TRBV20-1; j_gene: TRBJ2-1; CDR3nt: TGCAGTGCTAGACTACCGGGACACCCGTCTTCGAATGAGCAGTTCTTC; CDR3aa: CSARLPGHPSSNEQFF
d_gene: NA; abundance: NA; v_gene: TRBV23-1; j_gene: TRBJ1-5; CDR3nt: TGCGCCAGCGACCCACGGACGCCGGGAGATCAGCCCCAGCATTTT; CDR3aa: CASDPRTPGDQPQHF
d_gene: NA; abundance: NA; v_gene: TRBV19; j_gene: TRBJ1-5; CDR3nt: TGTGCCAGTAGTATAAACAGGGTCCAAGTGCCCCAGCATTTT; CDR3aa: CASSINRVQVPQHF
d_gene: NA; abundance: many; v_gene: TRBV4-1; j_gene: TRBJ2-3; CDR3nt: TGCGCCAGCAGCCTCGGGACCGGATCAGATACGCAGTATTTT; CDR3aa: CASSLGTGSDTQYF
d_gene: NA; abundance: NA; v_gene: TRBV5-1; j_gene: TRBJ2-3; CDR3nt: TGCGCCAGCAGCTTGATGTTGTGGGATACGCAGTATTTT; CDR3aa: CASSLMLWDTQYF
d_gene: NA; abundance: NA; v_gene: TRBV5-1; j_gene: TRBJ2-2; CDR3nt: TGCGCCAGCAGCTTCAGGGCCCCCGGGGAGCTGTTTTTT; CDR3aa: CASSFRAPGELFF
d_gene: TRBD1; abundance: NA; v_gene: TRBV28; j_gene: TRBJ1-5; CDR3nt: TGTGCCAGCAGTTCGCCGACAGGGAGCAATCAGCCCCAGCATTTT; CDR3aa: CASSSPTGSNQPQHF
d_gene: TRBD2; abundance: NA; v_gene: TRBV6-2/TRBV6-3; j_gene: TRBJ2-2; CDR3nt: TGTGCCAGCAGTTTCTTAGGACTAGCGAGCACCGGGGAGCTGTTTTTT; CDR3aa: CASSFLGLASTGELFF